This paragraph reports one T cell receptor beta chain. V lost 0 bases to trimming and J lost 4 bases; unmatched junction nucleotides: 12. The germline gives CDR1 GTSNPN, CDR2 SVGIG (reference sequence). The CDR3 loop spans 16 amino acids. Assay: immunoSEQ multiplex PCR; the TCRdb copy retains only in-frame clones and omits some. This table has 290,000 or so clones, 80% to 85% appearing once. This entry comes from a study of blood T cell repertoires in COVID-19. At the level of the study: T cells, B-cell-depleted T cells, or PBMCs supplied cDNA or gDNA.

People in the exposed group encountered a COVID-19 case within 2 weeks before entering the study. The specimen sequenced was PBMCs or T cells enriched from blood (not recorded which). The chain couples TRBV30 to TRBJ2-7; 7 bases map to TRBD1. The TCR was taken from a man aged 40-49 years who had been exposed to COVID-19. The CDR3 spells CAWSVIRDSAGYEQYF. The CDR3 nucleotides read TGTGCCTGGAGTGTAATTCGGGACAGCGCCGGGTACGAGCAGTACTTC.